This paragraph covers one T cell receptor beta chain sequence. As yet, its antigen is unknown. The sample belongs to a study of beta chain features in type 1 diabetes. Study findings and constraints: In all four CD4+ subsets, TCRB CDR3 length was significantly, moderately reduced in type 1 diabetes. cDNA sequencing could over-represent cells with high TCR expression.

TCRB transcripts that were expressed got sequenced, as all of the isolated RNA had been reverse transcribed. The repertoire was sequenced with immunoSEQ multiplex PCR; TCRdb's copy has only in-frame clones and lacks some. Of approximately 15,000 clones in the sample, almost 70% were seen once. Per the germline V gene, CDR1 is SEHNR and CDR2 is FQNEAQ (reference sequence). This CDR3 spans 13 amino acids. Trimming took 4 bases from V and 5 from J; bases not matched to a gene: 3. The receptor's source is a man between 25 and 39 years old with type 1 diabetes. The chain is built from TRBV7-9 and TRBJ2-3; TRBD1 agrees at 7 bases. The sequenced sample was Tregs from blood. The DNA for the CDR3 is TGTGCCAGCAGCTCGAACAGGGGAGATACGCAGTATTTT. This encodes CASSSNRGDTQYF.